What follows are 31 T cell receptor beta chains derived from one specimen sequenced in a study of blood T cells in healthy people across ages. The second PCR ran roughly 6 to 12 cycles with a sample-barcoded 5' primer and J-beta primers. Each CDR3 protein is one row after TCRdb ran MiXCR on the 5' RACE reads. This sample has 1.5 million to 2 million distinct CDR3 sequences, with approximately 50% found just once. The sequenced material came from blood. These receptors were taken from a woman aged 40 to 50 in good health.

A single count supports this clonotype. The CDR3 is CASSSPGQLATDTQYF. The CDR3 DNA follows: TGTGCCAGCAGTTCCCCGGGACAACTTGCAACAGATACGCAGTATTTT. This sequence joins TRBV4-2 and TRBJ2-3; a possible D gene is TRBD1 (6 bases). The length of the CDR3 is 16 residues. With 6 bases removed from V and 3 bases from J, the gap between germline ends came to 19 bases. CDR1 is LGHNA, CDR2 YNFKEQ, per germline.

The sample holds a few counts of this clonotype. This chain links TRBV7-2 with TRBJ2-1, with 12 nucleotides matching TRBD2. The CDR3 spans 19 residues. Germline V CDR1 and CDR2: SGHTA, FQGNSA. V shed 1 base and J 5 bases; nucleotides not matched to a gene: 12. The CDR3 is CASSLGLAGGKGSDNEQFF. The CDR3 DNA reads TGTGCCAGCAGCTTAGGTCTAGCGGGGGGGAAAGGGTCTGACAATGAGCAGTTCTTC.

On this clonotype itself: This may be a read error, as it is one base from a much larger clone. CDR3 in DNA: TGTGACAGCAGCCAAGAGGGGACAGAGGCGGATACGCAGTATTTT. Protein: CDSSQEGTEADTQYF. V usage is TRBV4-2 and J usage is TRBJ2-3; 7 bases match TRBD1. This CDR3 has 15 amino acids. The germline gives CDR1 LGHNA, CDR2 YNFKEQ.

CDR3 sequence: CASSYQTGRAYGYTF. CDR3 bases: TGCGCCAGCAGCTATCAGACAGGCCGGGCCTATGGCTACACCTTC. The chain joins TRBV5-1 to TRBJ1-2; tentatively, D is TRBD1 (6 bases). CDR1 is SGHRS, CDR2 YFSETQ, per germline. The CDR3 loop spans 15 amino acids. V lost 3 bases to trimming and J lost 4 bases, with 16 bases between them. Together with reference TRBV5-1 and TRBJ1-2, the CDR3 gives the full variable domain: KAGVTQTPRYLIKTRGQQVTLSCSPISGHRSVSWYQQTPGQGLQFLFEYFSETQRNKGNFPGRFSGRQFSNSRSEMNVSTLELGDSALYLCASSYQTGRAYGYTFGSGTRLTVV.

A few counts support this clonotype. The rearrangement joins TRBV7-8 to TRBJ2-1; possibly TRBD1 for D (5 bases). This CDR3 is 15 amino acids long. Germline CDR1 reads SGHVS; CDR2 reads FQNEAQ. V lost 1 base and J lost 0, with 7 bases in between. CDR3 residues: CASSLGGYSYNEQFF. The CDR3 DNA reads TGTGCCAGCAGCTTAGGGGGCTACTCCTACAATGAGCAGTTCTTC.

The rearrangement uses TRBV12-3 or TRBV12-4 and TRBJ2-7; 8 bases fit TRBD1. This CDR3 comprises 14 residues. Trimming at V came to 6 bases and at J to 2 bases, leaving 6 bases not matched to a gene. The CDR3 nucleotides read TGTGCCAGCAGCGAACAGGGGGTCGCCTACGAGCAGTACTTC. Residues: CASSEQGVAYEQYF.

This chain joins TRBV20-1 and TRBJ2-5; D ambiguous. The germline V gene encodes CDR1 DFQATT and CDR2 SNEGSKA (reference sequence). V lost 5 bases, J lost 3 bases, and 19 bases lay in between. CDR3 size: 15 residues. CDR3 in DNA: TGCAGTGCTCGCGGCTACGGGTTGACCGAAGAGACCCAGTACTTC. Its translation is CSARGYGLTEETQYF.

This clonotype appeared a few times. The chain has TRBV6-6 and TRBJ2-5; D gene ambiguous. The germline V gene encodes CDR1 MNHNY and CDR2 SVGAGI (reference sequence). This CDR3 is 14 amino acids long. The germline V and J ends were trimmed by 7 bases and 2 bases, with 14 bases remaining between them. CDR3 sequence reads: CASTSTVVQETQYF. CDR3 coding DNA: TGTGCCAGCACATCTACAGTTGTTCAAGAGACCCAGTACTTC.

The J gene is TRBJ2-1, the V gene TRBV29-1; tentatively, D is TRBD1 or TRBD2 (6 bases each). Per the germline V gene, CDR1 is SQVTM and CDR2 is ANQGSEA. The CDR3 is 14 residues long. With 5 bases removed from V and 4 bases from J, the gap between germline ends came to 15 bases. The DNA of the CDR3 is TGCAGCGTTACCTGGGGGGCCCTTTACAATGAGCAGTTCTTC. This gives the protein CSVTWGALYNEQFF.

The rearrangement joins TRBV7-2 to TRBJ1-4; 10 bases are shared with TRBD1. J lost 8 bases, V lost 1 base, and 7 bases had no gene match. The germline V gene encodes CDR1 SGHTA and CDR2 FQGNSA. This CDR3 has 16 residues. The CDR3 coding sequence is TGTGCCAGCAGCTTAGGGGGACAGGGGCAACGGGAAAAACTGTTTTTT. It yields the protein CASSLGGQGQREKLFF.

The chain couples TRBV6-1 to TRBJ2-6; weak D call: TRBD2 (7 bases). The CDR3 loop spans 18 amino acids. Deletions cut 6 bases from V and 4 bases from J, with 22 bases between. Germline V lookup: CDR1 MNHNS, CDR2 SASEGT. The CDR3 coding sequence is TGTGCCAGCAGCCAGAGTGGGGGGGCGCAAGACGGGGCCAACGTCCTGACTTTC. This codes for CASSQSGGAQDGANVLTF.

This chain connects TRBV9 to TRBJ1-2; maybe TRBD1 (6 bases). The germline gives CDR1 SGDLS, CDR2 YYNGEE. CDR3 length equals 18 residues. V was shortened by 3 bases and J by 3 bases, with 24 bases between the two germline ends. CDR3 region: CASSAPLMRGGGDYGYTF. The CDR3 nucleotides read TGTGCCAGCAGCGCTCCCTTGATGCGCGGGGGCGGTGACTATGGCTACACCTTC.

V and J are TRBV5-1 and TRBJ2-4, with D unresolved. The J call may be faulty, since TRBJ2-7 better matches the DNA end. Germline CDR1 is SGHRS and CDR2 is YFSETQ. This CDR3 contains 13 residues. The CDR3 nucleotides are TGCGCCAGCAGCTTGGGTGTAGGGTTCGAGCAGTACTTC. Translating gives CASSLGVGFEQYF.

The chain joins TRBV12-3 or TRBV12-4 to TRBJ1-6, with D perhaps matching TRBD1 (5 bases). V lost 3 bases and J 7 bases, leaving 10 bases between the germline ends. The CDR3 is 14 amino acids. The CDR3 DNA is TGTGCCAGCAGTTTGGTCAGGGAGAATTCACCCCTCCACTTT. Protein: CASSLVRENSPLHF.

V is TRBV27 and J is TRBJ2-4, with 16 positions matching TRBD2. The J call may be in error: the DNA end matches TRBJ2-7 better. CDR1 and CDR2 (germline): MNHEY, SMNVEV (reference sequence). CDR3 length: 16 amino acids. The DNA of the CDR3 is TGTGCCAGCAGTCTGGGGACTAGCGGGGGGGACTACGAGCAGTACTTC. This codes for CASSLGTSGGDYEQYF.

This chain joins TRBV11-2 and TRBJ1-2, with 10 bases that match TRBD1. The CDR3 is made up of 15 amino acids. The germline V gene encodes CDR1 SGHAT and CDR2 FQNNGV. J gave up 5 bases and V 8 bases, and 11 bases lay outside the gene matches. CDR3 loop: CASFPGTGDYYGYTF. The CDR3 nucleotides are TGTGCCAGCTTCCCCGGGACAGGGGACTATTATGGCTACACCTTC.

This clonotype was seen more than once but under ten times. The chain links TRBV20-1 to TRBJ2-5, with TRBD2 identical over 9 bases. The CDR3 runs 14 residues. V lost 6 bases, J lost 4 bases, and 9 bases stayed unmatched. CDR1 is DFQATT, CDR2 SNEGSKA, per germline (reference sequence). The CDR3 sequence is CSAAASGVGETQYF. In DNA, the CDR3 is TGCAGTGCAGCCGCTAGCGGGGTGGGAGAGACCCAGTACTTC.

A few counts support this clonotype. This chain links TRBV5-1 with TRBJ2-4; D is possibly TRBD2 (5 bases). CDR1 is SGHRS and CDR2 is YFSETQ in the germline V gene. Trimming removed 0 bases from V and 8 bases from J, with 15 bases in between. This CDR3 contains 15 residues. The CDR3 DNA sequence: TGCGCCAGCAGCTTGGCGGCCAATTCCGGGGACATTCAGTACTTC. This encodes CASSLAANSGDIQYF.

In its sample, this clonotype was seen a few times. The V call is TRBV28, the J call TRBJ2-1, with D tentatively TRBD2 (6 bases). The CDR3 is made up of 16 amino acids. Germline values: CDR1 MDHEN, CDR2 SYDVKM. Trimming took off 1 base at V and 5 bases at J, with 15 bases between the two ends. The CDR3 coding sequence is TGTGCCAGCAGTTTATTTGGGCGGGGAAAGAACAATGAGCAGTTCTTC. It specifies CASSLFGRGKNNEQFF.

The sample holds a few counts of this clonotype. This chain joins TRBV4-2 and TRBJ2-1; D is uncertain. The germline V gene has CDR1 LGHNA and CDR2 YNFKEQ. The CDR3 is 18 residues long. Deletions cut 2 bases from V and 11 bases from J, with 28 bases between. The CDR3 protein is CASSQPHDEGTPTMKQFF. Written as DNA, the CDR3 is TGTGCCAGCAGCCAACCCCACGACGAAGGAACGCCGACAATGAAGCAGTTCTTC.

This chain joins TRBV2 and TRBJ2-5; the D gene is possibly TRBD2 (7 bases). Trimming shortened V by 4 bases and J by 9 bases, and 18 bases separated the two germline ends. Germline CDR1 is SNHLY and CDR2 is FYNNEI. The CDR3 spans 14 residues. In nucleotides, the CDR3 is TGTGCCAGCAGTGGCCTCGGGGGGCGGCAGGCCCAGTACTTC. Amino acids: CASSGLGGRQAQYF.

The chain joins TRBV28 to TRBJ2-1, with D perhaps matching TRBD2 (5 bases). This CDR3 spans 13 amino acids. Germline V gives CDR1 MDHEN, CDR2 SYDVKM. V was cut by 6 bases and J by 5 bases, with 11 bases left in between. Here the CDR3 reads CASSRGSHNEQFF. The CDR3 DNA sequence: TGTGCCAGCAGCCGGGGTAGCCACAATGAGCAGTTCTTC.

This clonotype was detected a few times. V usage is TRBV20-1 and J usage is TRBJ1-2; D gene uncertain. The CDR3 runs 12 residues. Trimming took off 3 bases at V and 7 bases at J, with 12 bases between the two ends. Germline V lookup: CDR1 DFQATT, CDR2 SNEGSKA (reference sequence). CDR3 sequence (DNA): TGCAGTGCTAGGGGCAATAAGGTTGGCTACACCTTC. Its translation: CSARGNKVGYTF.

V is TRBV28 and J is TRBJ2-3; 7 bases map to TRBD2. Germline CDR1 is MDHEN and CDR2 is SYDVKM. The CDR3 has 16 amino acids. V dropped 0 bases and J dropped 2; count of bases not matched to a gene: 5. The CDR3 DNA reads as TGTGCCAGCAGTTTATGGCGAGCGGGGAACACAGATACGCAGTATTTT. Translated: CASSLWRAGNTDTQYF. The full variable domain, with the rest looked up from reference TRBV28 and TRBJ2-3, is DVKVTQSSRYLVKRTGEKVFLECVQDMDHENMFWYRQDPGLGLRLIYFSYDVKMKEKGDIPEGYSVSREKKERFSLILESASTNQTSMYLCASSLWRAGNTDTQYFGPGTRLTVL.

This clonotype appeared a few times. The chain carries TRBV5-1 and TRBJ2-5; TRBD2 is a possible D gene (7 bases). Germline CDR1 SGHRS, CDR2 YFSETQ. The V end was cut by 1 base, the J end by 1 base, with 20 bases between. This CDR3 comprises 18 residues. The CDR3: CASSLSLRVGGLQETQYF. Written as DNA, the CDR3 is TGCGCCAGCAGCTTGTCCTTGCGAGTCGGGGGGCTCCAAGAGACCCAGTACTTC. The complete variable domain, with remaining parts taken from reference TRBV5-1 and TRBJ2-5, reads KAGVTQTPRYLIKTRGQQVTLSCSPISGHRSVSWYQQTPGQGLQFLFEYFSETQRNKGNFPGRFSGRQFSNSRSEMNVSTLELGDSALYLCASSLSLRVGGLQETQYFGPGTRLLVL.

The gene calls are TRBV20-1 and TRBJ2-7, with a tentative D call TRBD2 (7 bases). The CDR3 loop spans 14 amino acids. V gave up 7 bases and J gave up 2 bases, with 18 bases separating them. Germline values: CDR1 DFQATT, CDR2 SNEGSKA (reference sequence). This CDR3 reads CSVPVGGRTYEQYF. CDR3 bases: TGCAGTGTCCCGGTGGGGGGGCGCACCTACGAGCAGTACTTC.

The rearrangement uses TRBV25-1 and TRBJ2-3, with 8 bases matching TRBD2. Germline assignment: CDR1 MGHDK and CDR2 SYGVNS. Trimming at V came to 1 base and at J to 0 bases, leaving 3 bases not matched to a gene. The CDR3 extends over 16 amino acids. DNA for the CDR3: TGTGCCAGCAGTGAATGGGAGCGGGGGAGCACAGATACGCAGTATTTT. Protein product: CASSEWERGSTDTQYF.

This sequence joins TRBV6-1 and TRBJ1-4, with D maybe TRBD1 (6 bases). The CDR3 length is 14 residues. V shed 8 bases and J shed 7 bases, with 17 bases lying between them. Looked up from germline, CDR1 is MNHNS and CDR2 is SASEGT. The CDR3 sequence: CASGRQERGEKLFF. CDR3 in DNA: TGTGCCAGCGGGAGACAGGAGCGAGGTGAAAAACTGTTTTTT.

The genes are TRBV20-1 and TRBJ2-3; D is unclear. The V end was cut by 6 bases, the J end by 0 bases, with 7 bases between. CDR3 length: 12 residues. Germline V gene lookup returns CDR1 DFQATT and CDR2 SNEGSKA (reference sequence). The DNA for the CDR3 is TGCAGTGCGGAGACTAGCACAGATACGCAGTATTTT. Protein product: CSAETSTDTQYF.

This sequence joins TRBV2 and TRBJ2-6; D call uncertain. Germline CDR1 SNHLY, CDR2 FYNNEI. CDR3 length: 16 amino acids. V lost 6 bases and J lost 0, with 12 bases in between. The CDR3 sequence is CASRWGLSSGANVLTF. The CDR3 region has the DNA TGTGCCAGCAGGTGGGGTCTCAGCTCTGGGGCCAACGTCCTGACTTTC. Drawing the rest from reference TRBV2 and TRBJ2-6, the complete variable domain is EPEVTQTPSHQVTQMGQEVILRCVPISNHLYFYWYRQILGQKVEFLVSFYNNEISEKSEIFDDQFSVERPDGSNFTLKIRSTKLEDSAMYFCASRWGLSSGANVLTFGAGSRLTVL.

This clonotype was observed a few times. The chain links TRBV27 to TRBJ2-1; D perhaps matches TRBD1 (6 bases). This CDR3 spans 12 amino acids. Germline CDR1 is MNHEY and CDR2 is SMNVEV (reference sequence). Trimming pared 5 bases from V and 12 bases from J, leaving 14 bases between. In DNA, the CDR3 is TGTGCCAGCAGTCAACAGGGTATAGGGCAGTTCTTC. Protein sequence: CASSQQGIGQFF.